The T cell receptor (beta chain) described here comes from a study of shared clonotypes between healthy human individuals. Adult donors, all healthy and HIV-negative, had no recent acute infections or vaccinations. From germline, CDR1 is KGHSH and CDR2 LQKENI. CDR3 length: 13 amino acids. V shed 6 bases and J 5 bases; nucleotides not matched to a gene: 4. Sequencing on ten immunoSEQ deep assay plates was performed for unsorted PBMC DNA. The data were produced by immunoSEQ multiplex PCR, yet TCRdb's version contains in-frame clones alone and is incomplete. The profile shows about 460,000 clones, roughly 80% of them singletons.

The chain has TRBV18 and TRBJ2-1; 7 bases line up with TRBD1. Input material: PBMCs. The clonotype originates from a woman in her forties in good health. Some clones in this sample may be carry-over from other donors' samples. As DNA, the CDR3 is TGTGCCAGCTCGCCGGGACAGAACAATGAGCAGTTCTTC. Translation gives CASSPGQNNEQFF.